The next 9 T cell receptor beta chains were all read from a single sample in a study of blood T cell repertoires in COVID-19. Sequencing was performed with immunoSEQ multiplex PCR; in TCRdb, only in-frame clones are kept and a portion is missing. The data hold approximately 240,000 clones, with approximately 80% observed a single time. Sequenced: peripheral blood. These receptors all come from a woman older than 75 with active or convalescent COVID-19.

The V call is TRBV28, the J call TRBJ2-2; no firm D call. Germline V CDR1 and CDR2: MDHEN, SYDVKM. This CDR3 comprises 12 residues. Trimming cost V 8 bases and J 7 bases, with 11 bases left between them. CDR3 region: CASRSTGGELFF. The CDR3 DNA is TGTGCCAGCCGTAGTACTGGCGGGGAGCTGTTTTTT.

The chain combines TRBV3-1 (or the pseudogene TRBV3-2) with TRBJ1-6; 7 nucleotides align to TRBD1. The CDR3 spans 14 residues. Germline CDR1 reads LGHDT; CDR2 reads YNNKEL (reference sequence). J lost 8 bases, V lost 6 bases, and 7 bases had no gene match. The CDR3 nucleotides are TGTGCCAGCAGGGCCACAGGGGAGGATTCACCCCTCCACTTT. Translation: CASRATGEDSPLHF.

The rearrangement links TRBV6-4 to TRBJ2-2; D gene unclear. The CDR3 is made up of 13 amino acids. V was trimmed by 5 bases and J by 7 bases, leaving 11 bases between them. Germline V gene lookup returns CDR1 MRHNA and CDR2 SNTAGT. This chain's CDR3 is CASSPQTGGELFF. The CDR3 nucleotides read TGTGCCAGCAGTCCCCAAACTGGCGGGGAGCTGTTTTTT.

The chain couples TRBV19 to TRBJ1-1; the match to TRBD1 covers 9 bases. Germline CDR1 LNHDA, CDR2 SQIVND (reference sequence). CDR3 size: 15 residues. Trimming removed 3 bases from V and 4 bases from J; junction bases left unmatched: 6. CDR3 coding DNA: TGTGCCAGTAGTATCCGGGACAGGGAGGGCACTGAAGCTTTCTTT. This translates into CASSIRDREGTEAFF.

The chain recombines TRBV2 with TRBJ2-2; possible D gene TRBD1, 6 bases. The germline V gene has CDR1 SNHLY and CDR2 FYNNEI. The CDR3 runs to 15 residues. The germline V and J ends were trimmed by 6 bases and 3 bases, with 14 bases remaining between them. The CDR3 nucleotides are TGTGCCAGCAGGGAGTTGGCAGGGGACACCGGGGAGCTGTTTTTT. Translating gives CASRELAGDTGELFF.

This chain uses TRBV10-2 with TRBJ2-5; 7 nucleotides match TRBD2. After removal of 3 bases from V and 6 bases from J, the junction contained 10 bases not matched to a gene. The CDR3 is 15 amino acids. Germline V lookup: CDR1 WSHSY, CDR2 SAAADI. CDR3 in DNA: TGCGCCAGCAGTGACTCGGGACTATTACTTCAGACCCAGTACTTC. Translation gives CASSDSGLLLQTQYF.

This chain joins TRBV4-1 and TRBJ2-4; a possible D gene is TRBD2 (6 bases). Germline CDR1 MGHRA, CDR2 YSYEKL. The CDR3 extends over 18 amino acids. V was trimmed by 1 base and J by 4 bases, leaving 20 bases between them. This CDR3 reads CASSQGPGGRGKKNIQYF. CDR3 DNA sequence: TGCGCCAGCAGCCAAGGCCCCGGCGGGCGGGGAAAGAAAAACATTCAGTACTTC.

This chain joins TRBV3-1 (or the pseudogene TRBV3-2) and TRBJ1-2; D unresolved. Trimming stripped 4 bases from V and 3 bases from J, with 9 bases between. The length of the CDR3 is 13 residues. Germline CDR1 LGHDT, CDR2 YNNKEL (reference sequence). This CDR3 is CASSPLVHYGYTF. CDR3 DNA sequence: TGTGCCAGCAGCCCACTGGTCCACTATGGCTACACCTTC.

This sequence joins TRBV7-9 and TRBJ1-3; 9 bases map to TRBD1. Germline values: CDR1 SEHNR, CDR2 FQNEAQ (reference sequence). This CDR3 comprises 18 residues. V lost 5 bases, J lost 3 bases, and 14 bases stayed unmatched. Here the CDR3 reads CASSVFPGQGKYGNTIYF. The DNA of the CDR3 is TGTGCCAGCAGCGTCTTTCCGGGACAGGGAAAATATGGAAACACCATATATTTT.